This is a list of T cell receptor beta chains from one sample in a study of T-cell reconstitution after alpha-beta-depleted transplantation in children. TCRdb independently ran MiXCR on the PCR reads; one entry per CDR3 protein. The sample holds about 580,000 distinct CDR3 sequences, 20% to 25% seen once. The specimen comprised PBMCs, mostly from graft donor cells, sampled 360 days after TCRalphabeta/CD19-depleted stem cell transplant. The receptors derive from a boy younger than two who had a stem cell transplant for acute myeloid leukemia, so the T cells may come from the graft donor. CDR3s include the opening cysteine and the closing phenylalanine or tryptophan.

TRBJ2-5 | TRBV28 | 12 | CASLRGGETQYF
TRBJ2-3 | TRBV6-5 | 15 | CASSYAATSTDTQYF
TRBJ1-5 | TRBV25-1 | 14 | CASSPRGSNQPQHF
TRBJ2-1 | TRBV29-1 | 13 | CSARGGPSNEQFF
TRBJ1-1 | TRBV12-3/TRBV12-4 | 13 | CASGDPGTPKAFF
TRBJ2-1 | TRBV12-3/TRBV12-4 | 15 | CASSPPGLGPDEQFF
TRBJ2-1 | TRBV28 | 16 | CASSPRDGLSYNEQFF
TRBJ2-7 | TRBV29-1 | 11 | CSVDRGYEQYF
TRBJ1-5 | TRBV18 | 16 | CASSPVSSYSNQPQHF
TRBJ2-2 | TRBV5-6 | 14 | CASSLYRGAGELFF
TRBJ2-2 | TRBV20-1 | 19 | CSAESSRGSERTNTGELFF
TRBJ2-1 | TRBV6-2/TRBV6-3 | 14 | CASSYSFGGSEQFF
TRBJ2-5 | TRBV24-1 | 15 | CATSVPLGGQETQYF
TRBJ1-2 | TRBV20-1 | 16 | CSARDGTGIANYGYTF
TRBJ2-7 | TRBV6-2/TRBV6-3 | 13 | CATRTSGANEQYF
TRBJ2-7 | TRBV5-1 | 11 | CASSFGEEQYF
TRBJ2-3 | TRBV6-1 | 14 | CASSSSGPSDTQYF
TRBJ2-2 | TRBV4-3 | 17 | CASSQDLAGGFTGELFF
TRBJ1-4 | TRBV20-1 | 14 | CSATNPVPDEKLFF
TRBJ1-5 | TRBV18 | 13 | CASSPLDNQPQHF
TRBJ1-4 | TRBV6-5 | 16 | CASSSGTGLTNEKLFF
TRBJ1-1 | TRBV10-3 | 17 | CAISDILIDRTKTEAFF
TRBJ1-1 | TRBV6-5 | 15 | CASSFSGTGNTEAFF
TRBJ1-2 | TRBV28 | 13 | CASSGVPNYGYTF
TRBJ2-6 | TRBV5-1 | 18 | CASSLEQHQISGANVLTF
TRBJ2-1 | TRBV4-1 | 12 | CASSQSNNEQFF
TRBJ2-3 | TRBV10-3 | 17 | CAITPFGGFERTDTQYF
TRBJ2-1 | TRBV4-3 | 16 | CASSQDPRGAYNEQFF
TRBJ2-7 | TRBV6-6 | 12 | CASSYYFYEQYF
TRBJ1-1 | TRBV20-1 | 12 | CSAWDRDTEAFF
TRBJ1-1 | TRBV27 | 16 | CASSLYGLERIPEAFF
TRBJ2-1 | TRBV20-1 | 14 | CSASGGLQYNEQFF
TRBJ2-1 | TRBV20-1 | 14 | CSAPAPGPYNEQFF
TRBJ1-5 | TRBV12-3/TRBV12-4 | 13 | CASKGQGVRPQHF
TRBJ2-5 | TRBV20-1 | 15 | CSATAQTGLQETQYF
TRBJ2-1 | TRBV29-1 | 15 | CSVEPQEVSYNEQFF
TRBJ2-3 | TRBV12-3/TRBV12-4 | 14 | CASSSGRAPDTQYF
TRBJ1-2 | TRBV29-1 | 14 | CSVTRDRGLYGYTF
TRBJ2-1 | TRBV20-1 | 17 | CSARVQRGGRVYNEQFF
TRBJ1-2 | TRBV28 | 15 | CASSLDRDRLYGYTF
TRBJ2-7 | TRBV5-1 | 16 | CASSLERGGSSYEQYF
TRBJ1-3 | TRBV9 | 17 | CASSTGTGGFGRNTIYF
TRBJ2-1 | TRBV27 | 14 | CASALSDSYNEQFF
TRBJ2-7 | TRBV5-1 | 15 | CASSLADRGGNEQYF
TRBJ1-1 | TRBV12-3/TRBV12-4 | 15 | CASSFRVGGWTEAFF
TRBJ1-2 | TRBV5-6 | 15 | CASSFTTGISYGYTF
TRBJ2-7 | TRBV7-2 | 16 | CASSPGVGQASYEQYF
TRBJ2-7 | TRBV11-2 | 14 | CASSLVARVHEQYF
TRBJ2-1 | TRBV12-3/TRBV12-4 | 12 | CASHGVSNEQFF
TRBJ2-5 | TRBV11-2 | 14 | CASSLSVGKETQYF
TRBJ1-2 | TRBV7-9 | 13 | CASLGQGPDGYTF